This T cell receptor (beta chain) was found in a study of blood T cells in healthy people across ages. Points from the study as a whole: Long-lived donors had more naive CD4+ cells and higher diversity than aged donors.

Next came a second PCR, run for about 7 to 12 cycles, which used a sample-barcoded 5' primer along with a J-beta primer mix. Every single cDNA molecule received a tag from a template-switch adaptor with 12 random nucleotides. Sequencing of every sample gave 3 million or more CDR3-containing paired-end reads. TCRdb used MiXCR to reprocess the 5' RACE reads, holding one entry per CDR3 protein. The sample lists around 1.5 million distinct CDR3 sequences, around 59% occurring once. The CDR3 loop spans 16 amino acids. The junction had 3 bases not matched to a gene; V was cut back by 0 bases and J by 4 bases. In germline, CDR1 is SGDLS, CDR2 YYNGEE. Points on this clonotype: Its matching antigen is unknown.

The V call is TRBV9, the J call TRBJ2-2; 10 positions match TRBD2. The material sequenced was blood. The origin of this receptor is a man younger than 30 in good health. CDR3 in amino acids: CASSVVAGGATGELFF. The CDR3 bases are TGTGCCAGCAGCGTAGTAGCGGGAGGAGCCACCGGGGAGCTGTTTTTT.